This T cell receptor beta chain was profiled in a study of response to subunit inactivated influenza vaccine. V lost 2 bases to trimming and J lost 1 base, with 8 bases between them. The germline CDR1 and CDR2 sequences are SQVTM and ANQGSEA. The CDR3 runs to 13 residues. One entry per CDR3 protein results from TCRdb running MiXCR on the RT-PCR reads. The sample carries hundreds of thousands of distinct CDR3 sequences, 12% recorded once. This clonotype was sampled from a man aged 45-65 years who received an inactivated influenza vaccine. The chain joins TRBV29-1 to TRBJ2-5; unclear D gene. The source material was PBMCs from blood, sampled on the day of vaccination. The CDR3 DNA reads as TGCAGCGTTGAAAGGTTAGCCCAAGAGACCCAGTACTTC. Translating gives CSVERLAQETQYF.